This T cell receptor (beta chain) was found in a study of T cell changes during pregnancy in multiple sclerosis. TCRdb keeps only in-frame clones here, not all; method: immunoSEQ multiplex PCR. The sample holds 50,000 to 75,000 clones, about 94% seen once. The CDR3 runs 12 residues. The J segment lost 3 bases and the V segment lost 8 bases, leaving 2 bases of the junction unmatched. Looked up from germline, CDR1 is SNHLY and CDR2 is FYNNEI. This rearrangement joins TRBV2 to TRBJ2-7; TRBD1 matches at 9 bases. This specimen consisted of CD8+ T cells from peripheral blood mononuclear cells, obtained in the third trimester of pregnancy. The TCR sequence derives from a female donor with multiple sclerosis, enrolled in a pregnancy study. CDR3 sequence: CASLGQGYEQYF. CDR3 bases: TGTGCCAGCCTGGGACAGGGCTACGAGCAGTACTTC.